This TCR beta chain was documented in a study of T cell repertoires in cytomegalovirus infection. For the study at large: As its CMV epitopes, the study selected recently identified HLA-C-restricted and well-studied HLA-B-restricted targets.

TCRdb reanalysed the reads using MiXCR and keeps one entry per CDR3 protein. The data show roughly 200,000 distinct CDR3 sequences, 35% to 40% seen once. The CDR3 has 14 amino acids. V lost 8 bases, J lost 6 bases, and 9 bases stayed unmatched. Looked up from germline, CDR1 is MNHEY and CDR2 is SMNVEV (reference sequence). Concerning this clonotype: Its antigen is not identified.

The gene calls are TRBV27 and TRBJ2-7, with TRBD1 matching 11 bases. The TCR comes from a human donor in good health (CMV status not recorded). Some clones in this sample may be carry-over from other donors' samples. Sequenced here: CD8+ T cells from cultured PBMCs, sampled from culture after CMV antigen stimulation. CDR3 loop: CASGWTGGLFEQYF. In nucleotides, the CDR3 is TGTGCCAGCGGCTGGACAGGGGGCCTGTTCGAGCAGTACTTC.